Listed below are T cell receptor beta chains from one sample, sequenced in a study of cytomegalovirus exposure and HLA in healthy donors. Only in-frame clones appear in the TCRdb table, and some are missing; sequencing was by immunoSEQ multiplex PCR. The sample contains about 100,000 clones, just under 80% of which appear only once. The sequenced material came from PBMCs. These receptors originate from a young man in good health and CMV-seronegative. Each CDR3 is given with its conserved first and last residue. A D gene is named only where the DNA matches it firmly. Expanded clones are given a class, and other clones once, few, many or no size at all.

j_call | v_call | d_call | clone_size | cdr3_aa | cdr3_nt
TRBJ2-3 | TRBV5-4 | TRBD2 | . | CASSLVGAGGTQYF | TGTGCCAGCAGCTTGGTGGGAGCGGGGGGTACGCAGTATTTT
TRBJ1-1 | TRBV5-4 | . | . | CASSVVQGNTEAFF | TGTGCCAGCAGCGTAGTTCAGGGGAACACTGAAGCTTTCTTT
TRBJ1-5 | TRBV5-8 | . | . | CASSHGQFGQPQHF | TGTGCCAGCAGCCATGGACAATTCGGTCAGCCCCAGCATTTT
TRBJ2-1 | TRBV19 | . | . | CASTSGGGGYNEQFF | TGTGCCAGTACCTCCGGGGGCGGGGGCTACAATGAGCAGTTCTTC
TRBJ1-4 | TRBV19 | . | few | CASRQQHLRGEKLFF | TGTGCCAGTAGACAACAGCATCTCCGAGGGGAAAAACTGTTTTTT
TRBJ2-1 | TRBV6-5 | . | . | CASSLPGLGNNEQFF | TGTGCCAGCAGTTTGCCGGGACTGGGAAACAATGAGCAGTTCTTC
TRBJ2-1 | TRBV29-1 | TRBD2 | . | CSSGTSGPYNEQFF | TGCAGCTCCGGGACTAGCGGCCCCTACAATGAGCAGTTCTTC
TRBJ2-5 | TRBV29-1 | TRBD2 | . | CSVGGLAGRETQYF | TGCAGCGTTGGTGGACTAGCGGGGCGAGAGACCCAGTACTTC
TRBJ2-7 | TRBV10-2 | TRBD1 | . | CASSLAGTGFAYEQYF | TGCGCCAGCAGTTTGGCCGGGACAGGTTTTGCCTACGAGCAGTACTTC
TRBJ1-2 | TRBV5-4 | . | once | CASSLERGGYGYTF | TGTGCCAGCAGCTTGGAAAGGGGGGGGTATGGCTACACCTTC
TRBJ1-1 | TRBV7-8 | . | . | CASSLAGGNTEAFF | TGTGCCAGCAGCTTAGCAGGAGGGAACACTGAAGCTTTCTTT
TRBJ2-1 | TRBV7-3 | TRBD1 | . | CASSLEGGQGFNEQFF | TGTGCCAGCAGCCTAGAGGGGGGACAGGGGTTCAATGAGCAGTTCTTC
TRBJ2-3 | TRBV7-9 | . | . | CASSLGVSTDTQYF | TGTGCCAGCAGCTTAGGAGTGAGCACAGATACGCAGTATTTT
TRBJ1-2 | TRBV7-8 | . | . | CASSPRVATHGYTF | TGTGCCAGCAGCCCCCGGGTCGCTACCCATGGCTACACCTTC
TRBJ1-2 | TRBV5-1 | . | . | CASSSPRREGPTGSNYGYTF | TGCGCCAGCAGCTCTCCGAGGAGGGAGGGCCCCACTGGGTCGAACTATGGCTACACCTTC
TRBJ1-5 | TRBV10-3 | TRBD1 | few | CAISEDRENQPQHF | TGTGCCATCAGTGAGGACAGGGAGAATCAGCCCCAGCATTTT
TRBJ1-1 | TRBV20-1 | . | . | CSAREREEAFF | TGCAGTGCTAGAGAGAGGGAGGAAGCTTTCTTT
TRBJ1-3 | TRBV30 | . | . | CAWSDGQRSSGNTIYF | TGTGCCTGGAGTGACGGACAGAGGAGCTCTGGAAACACCATATATTTT
TRBJ1-5 | TRBV9 | . | . | CASSVQGILNQPQHF | TGTGCCAGCAGCGTTCAGGGGATTCTCAATCAGCCCCAGCATTTT
TRBJ2-2 | TRBV19 | . | . | CASSIAGNTGELFF | TGTGCCAGTAGTATAGCGGGGAACACCGGGGAGCTGTTTTTT
TRBJ1-4 | TRBV2 | TRBD1 | . | CASNPGQGSEKLFF | TGTGCCAGCAACCCAGGACAGGGCTCTGAAAAACTGTTTTTT
TRBJ2-6 | TRBV7-2 | . | . | CASSRKTGNGANVLTF | TGTGCCAGCAGCCGTAAAACAGGGAACGGGGCCAACGTCCTGACTTTC
TRBJ1-2 | TRBV5-4 | . | . | CASSLRDGYTF | TGTGCCAGCAGCTTGAGAGATGGCTACACCTTC
TRBJ2-3 | TRBV7-2 | . | . | CASSLAGASTDTQYF | TGTGCCAGCAGCTTAGCGGGGGCTAGCACAGATACGCAGTATTTT
TRBJ2-3 | TRBV5-1 | TRBD1 | . | CASSWTRGLSDTQYF | TGCGCCAGCAGCTGGACCAGGGGGCTGTCAGATACGCAGTATTTT
TRBJ2-1 | TRBV4-2 | . | . | CASSQDGASDEQFF | TGTGCCAGCAGCCAAGATGGGGCTAGCGATGAGCAGTTCTTC
TRBJ2-1 | TRBV27 | TRBD2 | . | CASSPPTGLAGSGHNEQFF | TGTGCCAGCAGTCCCCCAACGGGACTAGCGGGGTCTGGCCACAATGAGCAGTTCTTC
TRBJ1-6 | TRBV14 | TRBD1 | . | CASSPRIQGALYNSPLHF | TGTGCCAGCAGCCCTAGGATACAGGGGGCCCTCTATAATTCACCCCTCCACTTT
TRBJ1-5 | TRBV6-1 | . | once | CASIPNGEAQPQHF | TGTGCCAGCATCCCAAATGGAGAGGCTCAGCCCCAGCATTTT
TRBJ1-2 | TRBV5-1 | . | . | CASSNFQGIYGYTF | TGCGCCAGCAGCAACTTTCAGGGGATCTATGGCTACACCTTC
TRBJ1-1 | TRBV7-2 | . | once | CASSLLQGNTEAFF | TGTGCCAGCAGCTTATTACAGGGGAACACTGAAGCTTTCTTT
TRBJ1-1 | TRBV5-4 | . | . | CASSRDSEMNTEAFF | TGTGCCAGCAGCAGAGACAGCGAGATGAACACTGAAGCTTTCTTT
TRBJ1-1 | TRBV7-2 | TRBD1 | . | CASSVSSGGGNTEAFF | TGTGCCAGCAGCGTATCCTCAGGGGGCGGAAACACTGAAGCTTTCTTT
TRBJ2-1 | TRBV25-1 | TRBD1 | . | CASSGWTGGDLNEQFF | TGTGCCAGCAGTGGATGGACAGGGGGGGATTTGAATGAGCAGTTCTTC
TRBJ2-5 | TRBV7-3 | . | . | CASSAGVRGTQYF | TGTGCCAGCAGCGCAGGGGTCAGGGGGACCCAGTACTTC
TRBJ2-3 | TRBV6-6 | . | . | CASNPGADTQYF | TGTGCCAGCAACCCAGGGGCGGATACGCAGTATTTT
TRBJ1-2 | TRBV27 | . | . | CASSLGAGQVYTF | TGTGCCAGCAGTTTAGGGGCAGGGCAGGTCTACACCTTC
TRBJ2-2 | TRBV6-1 | TRBD1 | . | CASMWQGVTGELFF | TGTGCCAGCATGTGGCAGGGGGTGACCGGGGAGCTGTTTTTT
TRBJ1-1 | TRBV19 | . | . | CASSKTPEGTEAFF | TGTGCCAGTAGTAAGACACCTGAGGGAACTGAAGCTTTCTTT
TRBJ2-2 | TRBV15 | . | . | CATSSGGLAGELFF | TGTGCCACCAGCTCTGGGGGGTTAGCCGGGGAGCTGTTTTTT
TRBJ2-5 | TRBV10-1 | . | . | CASSESASQETQYF | TGCGCCAGCAGTGAGTCCGCCAGTCAAGAGACCCAGTACTTC
TRBJ2-5 | TRBV28 | . | . | CASRVTGGETQYF | TGTGCCAGCAGGGTAACAGGTGGGGAGACCCAGTACTTC
TRBJ2-4 | TRBV30 | TRBD1 | once | CAWATGAGNIQYF | TGTGCCTGGGCGACAGGGGCTGGAAACATTCAGTACTTC
TRBJ2-7 | TRBV5-5 | TRBD1 | . | CASSFIDRANEQYF | TGTGCCAGCAGCTTCATTGACAGGGCGAACGAGCAGTACTTC
TRBJ1-3 | TRBV4-2 | . | . | CASSQLGGLNSGNTIYF | TGTGCCAGCAGCCAACTCGGGGGATTAAACTCTGGAAACACCATATATTTT
TRBJ2-5 | TRBV7-9 | . | few | CASQRTGSGETQYF | TGTGCCAGCCAACGCACGGGATCCGGCGAGACCCAGTACTTC
TRBJ1-5 | TRBV5-1 | TRBD1 | . | CASSLGTGRGQPQHF | TGCGCCAGCAGCTTGGGGACAGGGAGAGGTCAGCCCCAGCATTTT
TRBJ1-1 | TRBV7-2 | . | . | CASRSRQSNTEAFF | TGTGCCAGCAGGAGCCGACAGTCGAACACTGAAGCTTTCTTT
TRBJ1-6 | TRBV6-6 | . | . | CASSDEGWGNSPLHF | TGTGCCAGCAGTGACGAGGGTTGGGGTAATTCACCCCTCCACTTT
TRBJ2-3 | TRBV30 | TRBD2 | . | CAWTSGISTDTQYF | TGTGCCTGGACTAGCGGGATTAGCACAGATACGCAGTATTTT
TRBJ2-5 | TRBV19 | TRBD1 | . | CASRLTGYQETQYF | TGTGCCAGTAGATTGACAGGGTACCAAGAGACCCAGTACTTC
TRBJ2-7 | TRBV28 | TRBD2 | . | CASSLRGGTSGASYEQYF | TGTGCCAGCAGTTTGCGGGGGGGGACTAGCGGGGCATCCTACGAGCAGTACTTC
TRBJ2-3 | TRBV4-3 | . | . | CASSQGGGVTDTQYF | TGCGCCAGCAGCCAAGGTGGCGGGGTGACAGATACGCAGTATTTT
TRBJ2-7 | TRBV19 | TRBD2 | . | CASSIGGSPPTYEQYF | TGTGCCAGTAGTATCGGCGGGAGCCCCCCTACCTACGAGCAGTACTTC
TRBJ2-5 | TRBV7-9 | TRBD1 | . | CASSTWTGQETQYF | TGTGCCAGCAGCACCTGGACAGGGCAAGAGACCCAGTACTTC
TRBJ2-5 | TRBV30 | TRBD2 | . | CAWSTTPGLAETQYF | TGTGCCTGGAGCACGACCCCGGGACTAGCGGAGACCCAGTACTTC
TRBJ2-1 | TRBV27 | TRBD2 | . | CASRDYTNEQFF | TGTGCCAGCCGGGACTACACCAATGAGCAGTTCTTC